This TCR beta chain was identified during a study of CD8+ T cells in alopecia areata. On the study more broadly: Treatment comprised oral tofacitinib, 5 to 10 mg twice daily, in treated patients. Overall study findings and caveats: More clonal than normal scalp was lesional scalp, particularly alopecia totalis/universalis.

V lost 0 bases, J lost 1 base, and 6 bases lay in between. Germline V gene data show CDR1 as SEHNR and CDR2 as FQNEAQ (reference sequence). There are 14 residues in the CDR3. Remarks on this clone: Its antigen is unidentified.

RNA extraction was followed by reverse transcription into cDNA, which acted as the sequencing template. The table came from immunoSEQ multiplex PCR; TCRdb's copy has only in-frame clones and leaves some out. The table lists approximately 150,000 clones, roughly half of them singletons. Lesional scalp punch biopsies and peripheral blood came from alopecia areata patients. The chain has TRBV7-9 and TRBJ1-1; no firm D call. The receptor was derived from a human donor with alopecia areata. The sequencing used CD4+ T cells sorted from blood, collected at week 0. For the CDR3, the DNA is TGTGCCAGCAGCTTAGCGCGGGGGAACACTGAAGCTTTCTTT. Its translation: CASSLARGNTEAFF.